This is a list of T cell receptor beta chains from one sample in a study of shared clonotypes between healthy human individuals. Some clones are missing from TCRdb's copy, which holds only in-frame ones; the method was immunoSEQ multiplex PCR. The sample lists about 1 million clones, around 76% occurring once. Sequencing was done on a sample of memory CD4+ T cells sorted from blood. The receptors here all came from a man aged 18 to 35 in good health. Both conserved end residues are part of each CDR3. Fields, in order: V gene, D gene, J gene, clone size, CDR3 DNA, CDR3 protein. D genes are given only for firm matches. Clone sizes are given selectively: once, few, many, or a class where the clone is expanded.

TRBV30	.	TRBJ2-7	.	TGTGCCTGGAGTGTAGGGGGGGTCTCCTACGAGCAGTACTTC	CAWSVGGVSYEQYF
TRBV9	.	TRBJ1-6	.	TGTGCCAGCAGCGTAGGAGTACAGGATTCACCCCTCCACTTT	CASSVGVQDSPLHF
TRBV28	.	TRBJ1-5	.	TGTGCCAGCATACTTACCGGGACACAGCTTAATCAGCCCCAGCATTTT	CASILTGTQLNQPQHF
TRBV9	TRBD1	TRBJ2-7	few	TGTGCCAGCAGCCCTGCCGGACAGGGGAGTTACGAGCAGTACTTC	CASSPAGQGSYEQYF
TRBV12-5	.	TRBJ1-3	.	TGTGCTAGTGCCCCTAGCGGGGGATCTGGAAACACCATATATTTT	CASAPSGGSGNTIYF
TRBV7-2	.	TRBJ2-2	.	TGTGCCAGCAGCCCTAGGAGAAAGGACGGGGACACCGGGGAGCTGTTTTTT	CASSPRRKDGDTGELFF
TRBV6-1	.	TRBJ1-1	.	TGTGCCAGCAGGTTCAAACCACAGGGAGGGACTGAAGCTTTCTTT	CASRFKPQGGTEAFF
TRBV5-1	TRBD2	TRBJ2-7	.	TGCGCCAGCAGCTTACAGGGCAGGACTAGCGGGGCCTCCTACGAGCAGTACTTC	CASSLQGRTSGASYEQYF
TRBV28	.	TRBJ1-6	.	TGTGCCAGCAGTTTATCCGGGCTAAGTACTTCACCCCTCCACTTT	CASSLSGLSTSPLHF
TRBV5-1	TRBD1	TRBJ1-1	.	TGCGCCACCGCGGACAGGGAGAGCACTGAAGCTTTCTTT	CATADRESTEAFF
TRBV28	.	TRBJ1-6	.	TGTGCCAGCAGCCCATCTGAGGGGCTGAATTCACCCCTCCACTTT	CASSPSEGLNSPLHF
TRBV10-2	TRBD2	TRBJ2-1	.	TGCGCCAGCAGAGGACTAGCGGGAGGACCCTACAATGAGCAGTTCTTC	CASRGLAGGPYNEQFF
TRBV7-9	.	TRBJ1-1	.	TGTGCCAGCAGCTTCACACTCTCCGGGGGAGAGACTGAAGCTTTCTTT	CASSFTLSGGETEAFF
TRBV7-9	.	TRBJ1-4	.	TGTGCCAGCAGAGCCAGGGGAAATGAAAAACTGTTTTTT	CASRARGNEKLFF
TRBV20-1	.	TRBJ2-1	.	TGCAGTGCTAGCCAACTTCCTGAGCAGTTCTTC	CSASQLPEQFF
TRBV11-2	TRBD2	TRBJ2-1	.	TGTGCCAGCAGCCCCCGGTCGACTAGCGGGGGGCACAATGAGCAGTTCTTC	CASSPRSTSGGHNEQFF
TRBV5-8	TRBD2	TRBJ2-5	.	TGTGCCAGCAGACTGACTAGCGGGGAGACCCAGTACTTC	CASRLTSGETQYF
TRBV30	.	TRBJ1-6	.	TGTGCCCGTCAAAGGGATAATTCACCCCTCCACTTT	CARQRDNSPLHF
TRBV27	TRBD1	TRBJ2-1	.	TGTGCCAGCAGTTCGGACAGGGGCTCCTACAATGAGCAGTTCTTC	CASSSDRGSYNEQFF
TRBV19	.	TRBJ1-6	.	TGTGCCAGTACGGACACTGATAATTCACCCCTCCACTTT	CASTDTDNSPLHF
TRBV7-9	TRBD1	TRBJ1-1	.	TGTGCCAGCTCCGACAGGGAGGTGGCTGAAGCTTTCTTT	CASSDREVAEAFF
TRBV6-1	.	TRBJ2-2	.	TGTGCCAGCAGGATGTGGGAACAAACCACCGGGGAGCTGTTTTTT	CASRMWEQTTGELFF
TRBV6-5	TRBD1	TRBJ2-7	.	TGTGCCAGCACCGAGGGGGCGTTCTACGAGCAGTACTTC	CASTEGAFYEQYF
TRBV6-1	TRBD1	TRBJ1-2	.	TGTGCCAGCAGGCATACCGGACAGGGACAGGGCTACACCTTC	CASRHTGQGQGYTF
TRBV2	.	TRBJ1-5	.	TGTGCCAGCAGGGAAGGGACAATCGGCAATCAGCCCCAGCATTTT	CASREGTIGNQPQHF
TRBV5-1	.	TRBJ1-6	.	TGCGCCAGCAGCTTGGCCGGCATCTCTTATAATTCACCCCTCCACTTT	CASSLAGISYNSPLHF
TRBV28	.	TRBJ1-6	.	TGTGCCAGCAGTTTCGGGGGATCCTATAATTCACCCCTCCACTTT	CASSFGGSYNSPLHF
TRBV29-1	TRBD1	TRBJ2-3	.	TGCAGCGTTGTCCGACAGGGTAGCACAGATACGCAGTATTTT	CSVVRQGSTDTQYF
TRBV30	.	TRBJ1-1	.	TGTGCCCACAAGGGGGGGAGGAACACTGAAGCTTTCTTT	CAHKGGRNTEAFF
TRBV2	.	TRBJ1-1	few	TGTGCCAGCACTGACAGTCATATGAACACTGAAGCTTTCTTT	CASTDSHMNTEAFF
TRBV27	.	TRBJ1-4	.	TGTGCCAGCAGTGCTACAGGTTCAGGCGAAAAACTGTTTTTT	CASSATGSGEKLFF
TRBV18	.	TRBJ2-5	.	TGTGCCAGCTCACGGGGTAGCCAAGAGACCCAGTACTTC	CASSRGSQETQYF
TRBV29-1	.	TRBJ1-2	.	TGCAGCGTTGAAGATACGGGGGCCAATGGCTACACCTTC	CSVEDTGANGYTF
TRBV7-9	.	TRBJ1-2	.	TGTGCCAGCAGCTTAGGCGTAGGGACGCAAACCTATGGCTACACCTTC	CASSLGVGTQTYGYTF
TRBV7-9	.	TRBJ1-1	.	TGTGCCAGCAGCTCGGGCGCGGGGGCTTTCTTT	CASSSGAGAFF
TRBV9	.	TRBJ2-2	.	TGTGCCAGTACGAGGGGGGTTCAAAAGAACACCGGGGAGCTGTTTTTT	CASTRGVQKNTGELFF
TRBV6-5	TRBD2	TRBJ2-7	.	TGTGCCAGCAGTTACGGCATTAGCGGGACGGGGGAGCAGTACTTC	CASSYGISGTGEQYF
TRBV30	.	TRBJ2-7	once	TGTGCCTGGAAACCAGACTCCTACGAGCAGTACTTC	CAWKPDSYEQYF
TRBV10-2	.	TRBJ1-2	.	TGCGCCAGCAGTGAAGGGTACTATGGCTACACCTTC	CASSEGYYGYTF
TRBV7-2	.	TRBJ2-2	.	TGTGCCAGCGGACGGTCATGGGGCGGGGAGCTGTTTTTT	CASGRSWGGELFF
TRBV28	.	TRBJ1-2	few	TGTGCCAGCAGACCCTCCCTCGGGGGCAGTAACTATGGCTACACCTTC	CASRPSLGGSNYGYTF
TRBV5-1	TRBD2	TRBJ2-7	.	TGCGCCAGCTCGACTAGCGGAGACTCCTACGAGCAGTACTTC	CASSTSGDSYEQYF
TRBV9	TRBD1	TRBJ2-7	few	TGTGCCAGCAGCGTAGAACAGGGGCACTACGAGCAGTACTTC	CASSVEQGHYEQYF
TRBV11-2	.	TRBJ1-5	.	TGTGCCAGCAGCTCCGACCCAGGTTCCGCCCAGCATTTT	CASSSDPGSAQHF